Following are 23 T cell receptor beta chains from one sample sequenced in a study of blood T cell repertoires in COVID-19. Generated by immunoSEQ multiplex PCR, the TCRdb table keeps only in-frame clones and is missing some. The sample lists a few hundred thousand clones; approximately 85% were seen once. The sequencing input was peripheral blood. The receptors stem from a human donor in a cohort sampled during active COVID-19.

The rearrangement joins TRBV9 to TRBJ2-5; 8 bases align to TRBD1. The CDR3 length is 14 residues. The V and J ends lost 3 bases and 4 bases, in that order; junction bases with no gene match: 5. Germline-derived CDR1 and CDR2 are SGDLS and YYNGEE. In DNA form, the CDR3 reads TGTGCCAGCAGCGGATGGACAGGGCGAGAGACCCAGTACTTC. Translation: CASSGWTGRETQYF.

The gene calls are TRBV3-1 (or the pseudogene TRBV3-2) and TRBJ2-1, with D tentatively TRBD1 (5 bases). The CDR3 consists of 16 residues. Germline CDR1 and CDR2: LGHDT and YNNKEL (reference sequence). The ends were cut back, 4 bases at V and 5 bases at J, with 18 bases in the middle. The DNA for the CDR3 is TGTGCCAGCAGCCCCCAGGGCAGCAAAGTTCACAATGAGCAGTTCTTC. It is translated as CASSPQGSKVHNEQFF.

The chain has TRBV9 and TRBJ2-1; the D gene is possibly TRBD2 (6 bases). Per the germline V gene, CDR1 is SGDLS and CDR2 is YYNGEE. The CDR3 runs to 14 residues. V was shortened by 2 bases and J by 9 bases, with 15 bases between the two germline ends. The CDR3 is CASSVRQGGSEQFF. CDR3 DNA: TGTGCCAGCAGCGTGAGGCAGGGAGGTAGTGAGCAGTTCTTC.

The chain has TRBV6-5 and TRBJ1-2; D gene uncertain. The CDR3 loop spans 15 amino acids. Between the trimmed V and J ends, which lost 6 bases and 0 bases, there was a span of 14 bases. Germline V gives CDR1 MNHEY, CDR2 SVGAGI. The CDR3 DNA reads TGTGCCAGCAGACCACGGAGGGTAGCTAACTATGGCTACACCTTC. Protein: CASRPRRVANYGYTF.

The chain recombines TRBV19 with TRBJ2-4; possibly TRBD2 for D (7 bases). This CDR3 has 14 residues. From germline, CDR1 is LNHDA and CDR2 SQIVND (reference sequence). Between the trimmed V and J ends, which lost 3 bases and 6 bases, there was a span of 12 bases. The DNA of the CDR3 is TGTGCCAGTAGTATGAATAGGGGGGGAAACATTCAGTACTTC. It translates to CASSMNRGGNIQYF.

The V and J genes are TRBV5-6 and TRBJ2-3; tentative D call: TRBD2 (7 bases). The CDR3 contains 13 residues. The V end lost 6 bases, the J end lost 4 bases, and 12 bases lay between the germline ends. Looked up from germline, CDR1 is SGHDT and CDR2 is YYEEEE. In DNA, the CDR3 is TGTGCCAGCACCCGGGGGGCCCCAGATACGCAGTATTTT. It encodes CASTRGAPDTQYF.

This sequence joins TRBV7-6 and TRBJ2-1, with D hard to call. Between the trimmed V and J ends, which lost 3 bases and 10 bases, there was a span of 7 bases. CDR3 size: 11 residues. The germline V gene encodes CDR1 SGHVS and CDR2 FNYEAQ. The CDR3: CASSLEREQFF. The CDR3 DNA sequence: TGTGCCAGCAGCTTGGAGAGAGAGCAGTTCTTC.

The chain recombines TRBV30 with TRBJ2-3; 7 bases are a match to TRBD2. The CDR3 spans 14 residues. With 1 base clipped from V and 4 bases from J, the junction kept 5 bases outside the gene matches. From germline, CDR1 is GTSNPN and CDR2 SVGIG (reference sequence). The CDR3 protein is CAWSEWGGADTQYF. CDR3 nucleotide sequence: TGTGCCTGGAGTGAATGGGGGGGGGCAGATACGCAGTATTTT.

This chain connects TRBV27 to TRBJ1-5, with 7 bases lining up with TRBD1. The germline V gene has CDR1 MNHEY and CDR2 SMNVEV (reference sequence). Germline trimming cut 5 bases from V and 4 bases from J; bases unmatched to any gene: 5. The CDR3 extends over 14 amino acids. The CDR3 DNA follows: TGTGCCAGCAGTATGGGACAGTCGAATCAGCCCCAGCATTTT. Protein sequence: CASSMGQSNQPQHF.

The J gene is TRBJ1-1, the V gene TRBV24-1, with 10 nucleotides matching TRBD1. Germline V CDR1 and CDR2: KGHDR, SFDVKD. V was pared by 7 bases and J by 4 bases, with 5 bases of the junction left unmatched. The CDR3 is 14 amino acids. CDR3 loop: CATSQTGGGTEAFF. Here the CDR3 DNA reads TGTGCCACCAGCCAGACAGGGGGCGGCACTGAAGCTTTCTTT.

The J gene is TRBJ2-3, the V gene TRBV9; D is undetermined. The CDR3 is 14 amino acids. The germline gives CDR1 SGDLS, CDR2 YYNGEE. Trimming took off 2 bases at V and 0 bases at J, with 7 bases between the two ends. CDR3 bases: TGTGCCAGCAGCGTGGCTTATAGCACAGATACGCAGTATTTT. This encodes CASSVAYSTDTQYF. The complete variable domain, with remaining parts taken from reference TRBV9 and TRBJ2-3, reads DSGVTQTPKHLITATGQRVTLRCSPRSGDLSVYWYQQSLDQGLQFLIQYYNGEERAKGNILERFSAQQFPDLHSELNLSSLELGDSALYFCASSVAYSTDTQYFGPGTRLTVL.

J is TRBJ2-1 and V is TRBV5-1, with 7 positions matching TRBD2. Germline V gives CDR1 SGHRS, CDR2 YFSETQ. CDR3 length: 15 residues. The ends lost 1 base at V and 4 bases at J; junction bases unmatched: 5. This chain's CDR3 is CASSLLAGTYNEQFF. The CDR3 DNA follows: TGCGCCAGCAGCTTGTTAGCGGGCACTTACAATGAGCAGTTCTTC.

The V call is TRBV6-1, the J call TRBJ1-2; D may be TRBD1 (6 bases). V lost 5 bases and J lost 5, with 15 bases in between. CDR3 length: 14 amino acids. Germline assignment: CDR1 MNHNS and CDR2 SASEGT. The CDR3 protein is CASSQPGEVYGYTF. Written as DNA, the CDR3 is TGTGCCAGCAGTCAGCCAGGGGAAGTGTATGGCTACACCTTC.

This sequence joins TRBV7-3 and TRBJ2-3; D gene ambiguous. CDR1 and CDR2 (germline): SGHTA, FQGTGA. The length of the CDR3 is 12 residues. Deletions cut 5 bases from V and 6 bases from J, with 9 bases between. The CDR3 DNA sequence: TGTGCCAGCAGCGTAAACGGGGATACGCAGTATTTT. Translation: CASSVNGDTQYF.

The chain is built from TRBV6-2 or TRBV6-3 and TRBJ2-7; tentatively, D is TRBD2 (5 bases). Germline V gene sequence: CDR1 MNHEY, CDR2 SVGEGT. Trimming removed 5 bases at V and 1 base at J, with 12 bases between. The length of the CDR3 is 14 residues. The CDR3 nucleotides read TGTGCCAGCAGTACCCCCCGGGGATCCTACGAGCAGTACTTC. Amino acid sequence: CASSTPRGSYEQYF.

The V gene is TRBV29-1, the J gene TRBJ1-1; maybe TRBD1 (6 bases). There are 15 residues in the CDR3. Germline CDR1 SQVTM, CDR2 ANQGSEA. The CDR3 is CRRIRGGRMNTEAFF. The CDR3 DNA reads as TGCAGGCGAATTCGGGGGGGGCGAATGAACACTGAAGCTTTCTTT.

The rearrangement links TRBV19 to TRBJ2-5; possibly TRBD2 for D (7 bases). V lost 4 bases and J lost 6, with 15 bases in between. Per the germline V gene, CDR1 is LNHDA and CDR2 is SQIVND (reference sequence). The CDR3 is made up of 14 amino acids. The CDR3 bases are TGTGCCAGTAGTAACCAAAGGGGGGGTCAGACCCAGTACTTC. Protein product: CASSNQRGGQTQYF.

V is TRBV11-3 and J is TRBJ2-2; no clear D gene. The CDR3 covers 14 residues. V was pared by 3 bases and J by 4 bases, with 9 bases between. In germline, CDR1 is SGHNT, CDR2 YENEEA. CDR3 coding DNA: TGTGCCAGCAGCTTGACAACCAGCACCGGGGAGCTGTTTTTT. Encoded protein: CASSLTTSTGELFF.

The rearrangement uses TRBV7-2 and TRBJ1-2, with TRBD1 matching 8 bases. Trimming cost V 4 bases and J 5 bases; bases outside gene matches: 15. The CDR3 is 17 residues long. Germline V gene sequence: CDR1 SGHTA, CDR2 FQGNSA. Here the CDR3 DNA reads TGTGCCAGCAGCTCGCGGCTGGACAGGGCAAGTCGGTATGGCTACACCTTC. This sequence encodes CASSSRLDRASRYGYTF.

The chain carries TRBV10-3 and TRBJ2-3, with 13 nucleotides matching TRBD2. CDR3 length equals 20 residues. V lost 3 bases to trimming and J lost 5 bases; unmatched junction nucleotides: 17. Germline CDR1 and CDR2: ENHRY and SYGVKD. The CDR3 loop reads CAISDPSRELAGGPKDTQYF. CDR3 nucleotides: TGTGCCATCAGTGACCCCTCTAGGGAACTAGCGGGGGGGCCAAAAGATACGCAGTATTTT.

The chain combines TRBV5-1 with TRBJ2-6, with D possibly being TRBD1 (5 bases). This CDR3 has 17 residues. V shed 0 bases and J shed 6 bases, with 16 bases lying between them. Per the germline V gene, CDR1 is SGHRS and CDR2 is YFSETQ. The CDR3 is CASSLGSSRVAANVLTF. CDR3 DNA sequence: TGCGCCAGCAGCTTGGGTTCCTCCAGGGTTGCGGCCAACGTCCTGACTTTC.

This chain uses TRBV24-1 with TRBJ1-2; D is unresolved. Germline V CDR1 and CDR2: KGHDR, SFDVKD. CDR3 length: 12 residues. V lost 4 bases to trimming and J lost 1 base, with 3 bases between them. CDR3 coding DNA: TGTGCCACCAGTGACGGTAACTATGGCTACACCTTC. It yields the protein CATSDGNYGYTF.

The CDR3 is CASSQEIPQFNTEAFF. The CDR3, as DNA: TGTGCCAGCAGCCAAGAAATCCCACAGTTTAACACTGAAGCTTTCTTT. The V call is TRBV3-1 (or the pseudogene TRBV3-2), the J call TRBJ1-1; D not certain. The CDR3 is 16 amino acids. Germline CDR1 LGHDT, CDR2 YNNKEL (reference sequence). Between the trimmed V and J ends, which lost 0 bases and 2 bases, there was a span of 13 bases.